The next 23 T cell receptor beta chains were all read from a single sample in a study of Ad26.COV2.S vaccination and SARS-CoV-2 variants. The treatment denotes: roughly 19 received Ad26.COV2.S at low or high dose, single or two shots; several received placebo; per-sample allocation not given. Repertoires come from day 63 after the first vaccine or placebo injection. The method was immunoSEQ multiplex PCR; TCRdb's version includes in-frame clones alone and lacks a portion of them. The profile shows hundreds of thousands of clones, nearly 90% of them singletons. The material sequenced was peripheral blood, taken in a trial of Ad26.COV2.S vaccine versus placebo. Source of these receptors: a person between 18 and 59 years old who received the Ad26.COV2.S COVID-19 vaccine or a placebo.

The V and J genes are TRBV11-3 and TRBJ1-2; TRBD1 matches 7 bases. Germline V lookup: CDR1 SGHNT, CDR2 YENEEA. The V segment lost 1 base and the J segment 4 bases; nucleotides outside the gene matches: 6. This CDR3 contains 15 residues. DNA for the CDR3: TGTGCCAGCAGCTTAGGCCCCGGGACAGCCTATGGCTACACCTTC. Encoded protein: CASSLGPGTAYGYTF.

CDR3 amino acids: CASSLFGGNEQFF. The CDR3 nucleotides are TGCGCCAGCAGCTTGTTCGGGGGGAATGAGCAGTTCTTC. The chain has TRBV5-1 and TRBJ2-1, with 7 bases matching TRBD2. Germline loops: CDR1 SGHRS, CDR2 YFSETQ. Trimming took 1 base from V and 7 from J; bases not matched to a gene: 2. The CDR3 contains 13 residues.

A remark on this clone: The sample has other DNA sequences that encode this CDR3 too. The J gene is TRBJ2-5, the V gene TRBV5-1; the D is unclear. Trimming removed 0 bases at V and 5 bases at J, with 8 bases between. Per the germline V gene, CDR1 is SGHRS and CDR2 is YFSETQ. The CDR3 length is 13 residues. CDR3 protein: CASSLAGRETQYF. The CDR3 DNA follows: TGCGCCAGCAGCTTGGCTGGCCGGGAGACCCAGTACTTC. Full variable domain (rest looked up from reference TRBV5-1 and TRBJ2-5): KAGVTQTPRYLIKTRGQQVTLSCSPISGHRSVSWYQQTPGQGLQFLFEYFSETQRNKGNFPGRFSGRQFSNSRSEMNVSTLELGDSALYLCASSLAGRETQYFGPGTRLLVL.

This clone has only one observation. The chain couples TRBV7-8 to TRBJ2-7, with D possibly being TRBD2 (5 bases). V was trimmed by 1 base and J by 3 bases, leaving 22 bases between them. Germline CDR1 and CDR2: SGHVS and FQNEAQ. The CDR3 is 18 residues long. Here the CDR3 DNA reads TGTGCCAGCAGCTTAGTTGAAGCGCGGGCGTCTGGGTTCTACGAGCAGTACTTC. Amino acid sequence: CASSLVEARASGFYEQYF.

Notes on this clone: Different DNA sequences within this sample yield the same CDR3. The chain uses TRBV7-9 and TRBJ2-3; D remains ambiguous. Germline values: CDR1 SEHNR, CDR2 FQNEAQ (reference sequence). This CDR3 comprises 11 residues. V shed 3 bases and J shed 4 bases, with 2 bases lying between them. The CDR3 region is CASSLSDTQYF. DNA of the CDR3: TGTGCCAGCAGCTTGTCAGATACGCAGTATTTT.

CDR3 nucleotide sequence: TGTGCCAGCAGTGAATACGAGCCTGGGGCCAACGTCCTGACTTTC. As protein: CASSEYEPGANVLTF. V gene TRBV25-1 combines with J gene TRBJ2-6, with D unresolved. This CDR3 comprises 15 residues. Looked up from germline, CDR1 is MGHDK and CDR2 is SYGVNS. The V gene lost 0 bases and the J gene lost 2 bases, with 5 bases spanning the gap.

The chain uses TRBV7-2 and TRBJ1-2; 10 nucleotides line up with TRBD1. This CDR3 has 14 amino acids. V lost 3 bases and J lost 7; bases outside the gene matches: 5. Germline V lookup: CDR1 SGHTA, CDR2 FQGNSA. The DNA for the CDR3 is TGTGCCAGCAGCTTCGACAGGGGGCTAGGTGGCTACACCTTC. Translating it yields CASSFDRGLGGYTF.

This clone was observed a single time. This chain connects TRBV10-3 to TRBJ1-1, with D possibly TRBD1 on 5 matching bases. V was cut by 6 bases and J by 6 bases, with 17 bases left in between. CDR1 is ENHRY and CDR2 is SYGVKD in the germline V gene. CDR3 length: 14 residues. The CDR3 reads CAIRRGPDPPEAFF. The DNA of the CDR3 is TGTGCCATCAGGAGGGGACCCGACCCCCCTGAAGCTTTCTTT.

Only one count was recorded for this clone. The V gene is TRBV5-1, the J gene TRBJ1-2; D gene uncertain. The CDR3 contains 13 residues. Trimming shortened V by 4 bases and J by 2 bases, and 9 bases separated the two germline ends. Looked up from germline, CDR1 is SGHRS and CDR2 is YFSETQ. The CDR3 region has the DNA TGCGCCAGCAGCGTGCAGGAGAACTATGGCTACACCTTC. Its translation is CASSVQENYGYTF.

The chain links TRBV7-3 to TRBJ2-1; the match to TRBD2 covers 7 bases. The CDR3 is 14 residues long. Germline loops: CDR1 SGHTA, CDR2 FQGTGA. Trimming at V came to 5 bases and at J to 8 bases, leaving 9 bases not matched to a gene. The CDR3 protein is CASSPRLASDEQFF. The DNA for the CDR3 is TGTGCCAGCAGCCCCCGACTAGCATCCGATGAGCAGTTCTTC.

V usage is TRBV7-2 and J usage is TRBJ2-1, with 7 bases that match TRBD1. This CDR3 comprises 14 residues. CDR1 and CDR2 from the germline V gene are SGHTA and FQGNSA. V lost 5 bases to trimming and J lost 4 bases; unmatched junction nucleotides: 5. CDR3 region: CASSQRQGYNEQFF. The CDR3 nucleotides read TGTGCCAGCAGCCAACGACAGGGTTACAATGAGCAGTTCTTC.

The genes are TRBV4-2 and TRBJ2-1, with 13 bases that match TRBD2. Germline CDR1 reads LGHNA; CDR2 reads YNFKEQ. V trimming: 3 bases; J trimming: 2 bases; junction bases outside the gene matches: 1. The CDR3 extends over 16 amino acids. The CDR3 DNA sequence: TGTGCCAGCAGCCAGGGACTAGCGGGAACCTACAATGAGCAGTTCTTC. Amino acids: CASSQGLAGTYNEQFF.

The gene calls are TRBV3-1 (or the pseudogene TRBV3-2) and TRBJ2-1; 16 bases agree with TRBD2. After removal of 6 bases from V and 0 bases from J, the junction contained 14 bases not matched to a gene. The CDR3 spans 21 residues. The germline V gene has CDR1 LGHDT and CDR2 YNNKEL (reference sequence). The CDR3 region is CASRAPTPGLAGGPSYNEQFF. The CDR3 region has the DNA TGTGCCAGCAGAGCTCCTACTCCGGGACTAGCGGGAGGGCCCTCCTACAATGAGCAGTTCTTC.

The chain couples TRBV2 to TRBJ1-1, with 11 bases lining up with TRBD1. The CDR3 sequence is 13 residues long. V gave up 6 bases and J gave up 5 bases; unmatched junction bases: 2. Germline V gives CDR1 SNHLY, CDR2 FYNNEI. The CDR3: CASRGQGGTEAFF. In DNA form, the CDR3 reads TGTGCCAGCAGGGGACAGGGGGGAACTGAAGCTTTCTTT.

This rearrangement joins TRBV18 to TRBJ1-4, with a weak D call TRBD1 (5 bases). The CDR3 sequence is 16 residues long. Germline lookup yields CDR1 KGHSH and CDR2 LQKENI. V was cut by 4 bases and J by 4 bases, with 16 bases left in between. The CDR3 sequence: CASSRPPGGINEKLFF. The CDR3 DNA reads as TGTGCCAGCTCACGGCCTCCCGGGGGGATTAATGAAAAACTGTTTTTT.

V is TRBV5-5 and J is TRBJ2-3; 7 bases match TRBD2. This CDR3 comprises 16 residues. J gave up 0 bases and V 0 bases, and 4 bases lay outside the gene matches. Germline V gene lookup returns CDR1 SGHKS and CDR2 YYEKEE (reference sequence). The CDR3 reads CASSLDGRPSTDTQYF. The CDR3 DNA sequence: TGTGCCAGCAGCTTGGACGGGAGGCCTAGCACAGATACGCAGTATTTT. Complete variable domain (other parts from reference TRBV5-5 and TRBJ2-3): DAGVTQSPTHLIKTRGQQVTLRCSPISGHKSVSWYQQVLGQGPQFIFQYYEKEERGRGNFPDRFSARQFPNYSSELNVNALLLGDSALYLCASSLDGRPSTDTQYFGPGTRLTVL.

The CDR3 coding sequence is TGTGCCAGCAATTATGGCCCTGAAGCTTTCTTT. This codes for CASNYGPEAFF. The chain carries TRBV2 and TRBJ1-1; unclear D gene. Trimming left V 7 bases short and J 6 bases short, with 9 bases between. Per the germline V gene, CDR1 is SNHLY and CDR2 is FYNNEI. The CDR3 runs to 11 residues.

The chain employs TRBV10-3 and TRBJ2-3; D perhaps matches TRBD1 (6 bases). The V end lost 5 bases, the J end lost 6 bases, and 12 bases lay between the germline ends. The germline V gene encodes CDR1 ENHRY and CDR2 SYGVKD. The CDR3 spans 13 residues. This CDR3 is CAISTGYTDTQYF. CDR3 coding DNA: TGTGCCATCAGTACAGGGTACACGGATACGCAGTATTTT.

About this clone: This sample also contains other DNA sequences that code for the same CDR3. The genes are TRBV19 and TRBJ1-4; the D gene is possibly TRBD1 (6 bases). Germline CDR1 LNHDA, CDR2 SQIVND (reference sequence). Trimming stripped 7 bases from V and 0 bases from J, with 12 bases between. The CDR3 sequence is 15 residues long. The CDR3 spells CASKDRPATNEKLFF. The CDR3 nucleotides are TGTGCCAGTAAGGACAGACCAGCAACTAATGAAAAACTGTTTTTT.

The V gene is TRBV7-2, the J gene TRBJ2-3, with 12 bases that match TRBD2. Trimming removed 4 bases from V and 9 bases from J; junction bases left unmatched: 14. This CDR3 has 17 residues. The germline V gene encodes CDR1 SGHTA and CDR2 FQGNSA. CDR3 in DNA: TGTGCCAGCAGCTCGACGGCCCTAGCGGGGGGGGCAGGCACGCAGTATTTT. Encoded protein: CASSSTALAGGAGTQYF.

This chain joins TRBV7-9 and TRBJ2-7, with D hard to call. CDR1 and CDR2 from the germline V gene are SEHNR and FQNEAQ (reference sequence). The CDR3 has 12 residues. Trimming pared 2 bases from V and 7 bases from J, leaving 9 bases between. CDR3 DNA: TGTGCCAGCAGCTTAAACGTGTTTGAGCAGTACTTC. This codes for CASSLNVFEQYF.

This rearrangement joins TRBV4-2 to TRBJ2-2, with D possibly TRBD2 on 6 matching bases. Germline V gives CDR1 LGHNA, CDR2 YNFKEQ. Trimming took off 1 base at V and 8 bases at J, with 11 bases between the two ends. The CDR3 sequence is 14 residues long. In nucleotides, the CDR3 is TGTGCCAGCAGCCAAGCGAACGGGAGAGGGGAGCTGTTTTTT. This gives the protein CASSQANGRGELFF.

The chain recombines TRBV29-1 with TRBJ2-5; 8 bases are shared with TRBD2. V shed 6 bases and J 1 base; nucleotides not matched to a gene: 19. From germline, CDR1 is SQVTM and CDR2 ANQGSEA. The CDR3 extends over 18 amino acids. The CDR3 DNA reads as TGCAGCGTGTACGGACTATGGCGGGAGGTTGTAGTCCAAGAGACCCAGTACTTC. It yields the protein CSVYGLWREVVVQETQYF.